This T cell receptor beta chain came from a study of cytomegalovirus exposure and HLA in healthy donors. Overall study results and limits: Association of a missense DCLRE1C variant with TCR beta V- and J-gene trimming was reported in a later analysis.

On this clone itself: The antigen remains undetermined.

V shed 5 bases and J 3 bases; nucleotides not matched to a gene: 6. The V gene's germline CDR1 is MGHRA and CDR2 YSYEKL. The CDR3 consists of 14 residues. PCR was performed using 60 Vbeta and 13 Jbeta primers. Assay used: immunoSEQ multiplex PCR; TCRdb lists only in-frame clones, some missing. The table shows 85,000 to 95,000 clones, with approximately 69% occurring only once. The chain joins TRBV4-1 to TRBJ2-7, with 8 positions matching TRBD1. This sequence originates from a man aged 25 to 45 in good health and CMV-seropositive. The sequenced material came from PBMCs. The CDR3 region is CASSWDRTSYEQYF. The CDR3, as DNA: TGCGCCAGCAGCTGGGACAGGACAAGCTACGAGCAGTACTTC.